This T cell receptor beta chain originates from a study of identical twins. Study-level results: Abundant cord blood beta clonotypes carried fewer insertions; memory repertoires showed none. Cross-sectional statistics, not tracking of the same donors, supported the conclusions.

CDR1 and CDR2 from the germline V gene are SQVTM and ANQGSEA. Unmatched junction bases numbered 11, after V lost 6 bases and J lost 8 bases. The CDR3 totals 14 residues. TCRdb re-called the 5' RACE reads with MiXCR, one entry per CDR3 protein. The sample has approximately 1.8 million distinct CDR3 sequences, under 35% seen once; the top ten hold less than 0.35%. Concerning this clonotype: As yet, its antigen is unknown.

The TCR comes from a newborn girl in good health. The gene calls are TRBV29-1 and TRBJ1-2, with TRBD1 matching over 11 bases. The sample consisted of cord blood. For the CDR3, the DNA is TGCAGCGTGACCCCTTGGACAGGGGGCGCGGGCTACACCTTC. This encodes CSVTPWTGGAGYTF.